The T cell receptor (beta chain) under discussion was sequenced for a study of blood T cell repertoires in COVID-19. The sample holds a few counts of this clone. Measured with immunoSEQ multiplex PCR; TCRdb has only the in-frame clones, and not every one. The table records over 150,000 clones, approximately 85% of them present only once. This TCR was recovered from a man aged 40-50 years who had recovered from COVID-19. The sequenced sample consisted of PBMCs or T cells enriched from blood (not recorded which).

The CDR3 is CASSSVNSGNTIYF. As DNA, the CDR3 is TGTGCCAGCAGCTCAGTAAACTCTGGAAACACCATATATTTT. The V call is TRBV7-9, the J call TRBJ1-3, with D uncertain. The CDR3 is 14 amino acids. The germline gives CDR1 SEHNR, CDR2 FQNEAQ (reference sequence). V lost 4 bases to trimming and J lost 0 bases, with 7 bases between them.